The 27 T cell receptor beta chains listed next were all sequenced from one sample in a study of blood T cell repertoires in COVID-19. TCRdb keeps only in-frame clones here, not all; method: immunoSEQ multiplex PCR. Of approximately 290,000 clones listed, around 81% were seen once; the top ten hold 15% to 18%. The sequenced material came from peripheral blood. These receptors were taken from a person aged 65 to 85 with COVID-19, enrolled during active disease.

This clone was recorded once. The chain uses TRBV5-4 and TRBJ2-1; 10 bases map to TRBD2. The CDR3 is 16 amino acids. The V and J ends lost 2 bases and 3 bases, in that order; junction bases with no gene match: 5. Germline-derived CDR1 and CDR2 are SGHNT and YYREEE (reference sequence). DNA for the CDR3: TGTGCCAGCAGCTTTTTAGCGGGGGGCGGCTACAATGAGCAGTTCTTC. Amino acid sequence: CASSFLAGGGYNEQFF.

About this clone: Other DNA sequences in the same sample also yield this CDR3. The V and J genes are TRBV5-1 and TRBJ2-7; 8 bases are shared with TRBD1. Germline trimming cut 3 bases from V and 0 bases from J; bases unmatched to any gene: 2. Germline V gives CDR1 SGHRS, CDR2 YFSETQ. The CDR3 covers 14 residues. In DNA form, the CDR3 reads TGCGCCAGCAGCTCGGGACAGGTCTCCTACGAGCAGTACTTC. It translates to CASSSGQVSYEQYF.

The V and J genes are TRBV19 and TRBJ2-2; possibly TRBD2 for D (5 bases). The CDR3 loop spans 15 amino acids. Germline lookup yields CDR1 LNHDA and CDR2 SQIVND (reference sequence). V lost 5 bases, J lost 4 bases, and 14 bases lay in between. CDR3 residues: CASSRLSAGTGELFF. The CDR3 bases are TGTGCCAGTAGTCGGTTATCCGCGGGCACCGGGGAGCTGTTTTTT.

The chain links TRBV28 to TRBJ1-4, with 10 nucleotides matching TRBD1. There are 14 residues in the CDR3. Per the germline V gene, CDR1 is MDHEN and CDR2 is SYDVKM. V dropped 7 bases and J dropped 2; count of bases not matched to a gene: 1. The CDR3 region is CASTTGGTNEKLFF. In nucleotides, the CDR3 is TGTGCCAGCACGACAGGGGGCACTAATGAAAAACTGTTTTTT.

The chain has TRBV13 and TRBJ1-3; possibly TRBD1 for D (5 bases). V dropped 5 bases and J dropped 1 base, with 6 bases sitting between them. There are 13 residues in the CDR3. Per the germline V gene, CDR1 is PRHDT and CDR2 is FYEKMQ (reference sequence). The CDR3 nucleotides read TGTGCCAGCAGCCGGGGGTCTGGAAACACCATATATTTT. Translation gives CASSRGSGNTIYF. The full variable domain, completed using reference TRBV13 and TRBJ1-3, is AAGVIQSPRHLIKEKRETATLKCYPIPRHDTVYWYQQGPGQDPQFLISFYEKMQSDKGSIPDRFSAQQFSDYHSELNMSSLELGDSALYFCASSRGSGNTIYFGEGSWLTVV.

This clone was recorded at least ten times. This sample also contains other DNA sequences that code for the same CDR3. The chain couples TRBV6-2 or TRBV6-3 to TRBJ1-5; a weak D match, TRBD1 (5 bases). This CDR3 has 14 amino acids. V lost 2 bases to trimming and J lost 3 bases, with 8 bases between them. CDR1 and CDR2 from the germline V gene are MNHEY and SVGEGT. The CDR3 nucleotides are TGTGCCAGCAGTTACGACAGTCTCAATCAGCCCCAGCATTTT. Translation gives CASSYDSLNQPQHF.

This clone was observed a handful of times. The rearrangement links TRBV7-2 to TRBJ1-1; tentative D call: TRBD1 (5 bases). This CDR3 is built from 16 residues. Germline loops: CDR1 SGHTA, CDR2 FQGNSA. Trimming took 5 bases from V and 1 from J, leaving 17 bases between them. CDR3 in amino acids: CASSRWPGSANTEAFF. The CDR3 DNA is TGTGCCAGCAGCAGGTGGCCAGGGTCGGCGAACACTGAAGCTTTCTTT. The full variable domain, rest sourced from reference TRBV7-2 and TRBJ1-1, is GAGVSQSPSNKVTEKGKDVELRCDPISGHTALYWYRQSLGQGLEFLIYFQGNSAPDKSGLPSDRFSAERTGGSVSTLTIQRTQQEDSAVYLCASSRWPGSANTEAFFGQGTRLTVV.

This chain joins TRBV9 and TRBJ2-3, with TRBD2 as a possible D gene (5 bases). CDR3 size: 15 residues. Germline values: CDR1 SGDLS, CDR2 YYNGEE. With 2 bases removed from V and 3 bases from J, the gap between germline ends came to 13 bases. The CDR3, as DNA: TGTGCCAGCAGCGTCGGGGATGGGTTTACAGATACGCAGTATTTT. It codes for CASSVGDGFTDTQYF.

The V call is TRBV27, the J call TRBJ2-1; 14 bases are shared with TRBD2. Trimming cost V 3 bases and J 6 bases; bases outside gene matches: 10. The CDR3 runs to 18 residues. Germline CDR1 and CDR2: MNHEY and SMNVEV (reference sequence). In nucleotides, the CDR3 is TGTGCCAGCAGTTTTTACGGGACTAGCGGGAGTTCGGGCAATGAGCAGTTCTTC. This gives the protein CASSFYGTSGSSGNEQFF.

The chain has TRBV12-3 or TRBV12-4 and TRBJ1-1; D is perhaps TRBD1 (5 bases). V lost 3 bases and J lost 3, with 8 bases in between. The CDR3 covers 13 residues. CDR3: CASSFSGDTEAFF. CDR3 bases: TGTGCCAGCAGTTTTTCGGGGGACACTGAAGCTTTCTTT.

The rearrangement links TRBV11-2 to TRBJ2-7, with 7 bases identical to TRBD1. V was clipped by 1 base and J by 7 bases; unmatched bases: 7. The CDR3 extends over 14 amino acids. Germline V lookup: CDR1 SGHAT, CDR2 FQNNGV. The CDR3 protein is CASSLGTGAGEQYF. For the CDR3, the DNA is TGTGCCAGCAGCTTAGGAACAGGGGCCGGAGAGCAGTACTTC.

V gene TRBV7-9 combines with J gene TRBJ1-6; the D gene is possibly TRBD1 (5 bases). The CDR3 length is 14 residues. V gave up 1 base and J gave up 7 bases, with 8 bases separating them. Germline V gene data show CDR1 as SEHNR and CDR2 as FQNEAQ (reference sequence). CDR3 in DNA: TGTGCCAGCAGCTTAGAACAGGCAAATTCACCCCTCCACTTT. Translation gives CASSLEQANSPLHF.

V is TRBV18 and J is TRBJ2-7; 7 bases agree with TRBD1. Germline lookup yields CDR1 KGHSH and CDR2 LQKENI. The CDR3 spans 12 residues. The J segment lost 5 bases and the V segment lost 2 bases, leaving 0 bases of the junction unmatched. CDR3 protein: CASSPTGDEQYF. In DNA form, the CDR3 reads TGTGCCAGCTCACCAACAGGGGACGAGCAGTACTTC. The full variable domain, completed using reference TRBV18 and TRBJ2-7, is NAGVMQNPRHLVRRRGQEARLRCSPMKGHSHVYWYRQLPEEGLKFMVYLQKENIIDESGMPKERFSAEFPKEGPSILRIQQVVRGDSAAYFCASSPTGDEQYFGPGTRLTVT.

The V and J genes are TRBV5-6 and TRBJ1-3; D not resolved. The CDR3 loop spans 14 amino acids. Trimming pared 4 bases from V and 2 bases from J, leaving 10 bases between. Germline V gene lookup returns CDR1 SGHDT and CDR2 YYEEEE. The CDR3 DNA follows: TGTGCCAGCAGCCCCGGGAGGACTGGAAACACCATATATTTT. This encodes CASSPGRTGNTIYF.

This clone has at least ten counts. The J gene is TRBJ2-1, the V gene TRBV4-3; D not certain. This CDR3 contains 17 residues. Trimming took 2 bases from V and 0 from J, leaving 14 bases between them. Germline V gene sequence: CDR1 LGHNA, CDR2 YSLEER. CDR3 in amino acids: CASSQTLELISYNEQFF. The CDR3 DNA sequence: TGCGCCAGCAGCCAAACCCTAGAACTAATCTCCTACAATGAGCAGTTCTTC.

V usage is TRBV20-1 and J usage is TRBJ2-3; TRBD2 agrees at 7 bases. This CDR3 contains 13 residues. The J segment lost 6 bases and the V segment lost 3 bases, leaving 6 bases of the junction unmatched. In germline, CDR1 is DFQATT, CDR2 SNEGSKA (reference sequence). This CDR3 reads CSASRSGGDTQYF. In nucleotides, the CDR3 is TGCAGTGCTAGTCGTTCGGGGGGTGATACGCAGTATTTT.

The chain couples TRBV3-1 (or the pseudogene TRBV3-2) to TRBJ1-4, with D unclear. The CDR3 contains 16 residues. Germline values: CDR1 LGHDT, CDR2 YNNKEL (reference sequence). V lost 0 bases and J 0 bases, leaving 8 bases between the germline ends. The CDR3 sequence: CASSQDSSATNEKLFF. The CDR3 region has the DNA TGTGCCAGCAGCCAAGATTCCAGTGCAACTAATGAAAAACTGTTTTTT.

The V call is TRBV2, the J call TRBJ2-7; D ambiguous. With 8 bases removed from V and 6 bases from J, the gap between germline ends came to 11 bases. The length of the CDR3 is 11 residues. CDR1 and CDR2 from the germline V gene are SNHLY and FYNNEI. The CDR3 reads CASSDKPEQYF. CDR3 in DNA: TGTGCCAGCTCCGATAAGCCCGAGCAGTACTTC. Full variable domain (rest looked up from reference TRBV2 and TRBJ2-7): EPEVTQTPSHQVTQMGQEVILRCVPISNHLYFYWYRQILGQKVEFLVSFYNNEISEKSEIFDDQFSVERPDGSNFTLKIRSTKLEDSAMYFCASSDKPEQYFGPGTRLTVT.

The rearrangement links TRBV3-1 (or the pseudogene TRBV3-2) to TRBJ2-3, with 8 bases lining up with TRBD2. V was clipped by 2 bases and J by 1 base; unmatched bases: 5. Per the germline V gene, CDR1 is LGHDT and CDR2 is YNNKEL (reference sequence). The CDR3 is made up of 16 amino acids. The CDR3 nucleotides are TGTGCCAGCAGCCAATTTAGCGGGGTGGGCACAGATACGCAGTATTTT. The encoded protein is CASSQFSGVGTDTQYF.

This chain connects TRBV7-9 to TRBJ1-2; a weak D match, TRBD1 (5 bases). This CDR3 region has 14 residues. Germline values: CDR1 SEHNR, CDR2 FQNEAQ (reference sequence). V was shortened by 5 bases and J by 5 bases, with 15 bases between the two germline ends. The CDR3 DNA reads TGTGCCAGCAGCCCAGGGTCAGGCATATATGGCTACACCTTC. Translating it yields CASSPGSGIYGYTF.

The rearrangement links TRBV7-9 to TRBJ1-1; tentatively, D is TRBD1 (6 bases). Between the trimmed V and J ends, which lost 3 bases and 6 bases, there was a span of 11 bases. CDR1 and CDR2 from the germline V gene are SEHNR and FQNEAQ (reference sequence). The CDR3 contains 13 residues. CDR3 amino acids: CASSFSEGAEAFF. The CDR3 bases are TGTGCCAGCAGCTTCTCAGAGGGGGCTGAAGCTTTCTTT. The full variable domain, with the rest looked up from reference TRBV7-9 and TRBJ1-1, is DTGVSQNPRHKITKRGQNVTFRCDPISEHNRLYWYRQTLGQGPEFLTYFQNEAQLEKSRLLSDRFSAERPKGSFSTLEIQRTEQGDSAMYLCASSFSEGAEAFFGQGTRLTVV.

This chain links TRBV9 with TRBJ2-7, with D tentatively TRBD2 (5 bases). With 0 bases removed from V and 2 bases from J, the gap between germline ends came to 9 bases. From germline, CDR1 is SGDLS and CDR2 YYNGEE. This CDR3 has 14 amino acids. CDR3 DNA: TGTGCCAGCAGCGTAGAAGGGCGGGCCTACGAGCAGTACTTC. Its protein product is CASSVEGRAYEQYF.

The chain carries TRBV28 and TRBJ1-2; 8 bases align to TRBD1. This CDR3 spans 15 amino acids. Germline-derived CDR1 and CDR2 are MDHEN and SYDVKM. V shed 3 bases and J 4 bases; nucleotides not matched to a gene: 7. The CDR3 DNA sequence: TGTGCCAGCAGTTTTCAGGGGGCGCATGGCTATGGCTACACCTTC. It specifies CASSFQGAHGYGYTF.

V gene TRBV28 combines with J gene TRBJ1-2; D possibly corresponds to TRBD1 (5 bases). CDR1 and CDR2 from the germline V gene are MDHEN and SYDVKM. This CDR3 comprises 15 residues. V was pared by 6 bases and J by 4 bases, with 18 bases between. Here the CDR3 reads CASSLGGTLGYGYTF. DNA of the CDR3: TGTGCCAGCAGCCTAGGAGGGACTCTCGGCTATGGCTACACCTTC.

CDR3 region: CASSFSGIDSPLHF. The CDR3, as DNA: TGTGCCAGTAGTTTTTCGGGGATTGATTCACCCCTCCACTTT. This chain joins TRBV19 and TRBJ1-6; no firm D call. V was trimmed by 5 bases and J by 8 bases, leaving 13 bases between them. This CDR3 has 14 residues. Germline lookup yields CDR1 LNHDA and CDR2 SQIVND (reference sequence).

The chain couples TRBV5-1 to TRBJ1-1; D remains ambiguous. CDR1 and CDR2 (germline): SGHRS, YFSETQ. This CDR3 has 15 amino acids. V gave up 3 bases and J gave up 5 bases, with 17 bases separating them. The DNA for the CDR3 is TGCGCCAGCAGCTATAACCCCCCGTCGGGGACTGAAGCTTTCTTT. It yields the protein CASSYNPPSGTEAFF.

The sample holds a few counts of this clone. Other nucleotide sequences from this sample produce the same CDR3. V is TRBV27 and J is TRBJ2-7; TRBD2 agrees at 9 bases. CDR3 length equals 15 residues. Germline CDR1 reads MNHEY; CDR2 reads SMNVEV (reference sequence). The V and J ends lost 0 bases and 4 bases, in that order; junction bases with no gene match: 4. CDR3 loop: CASSLSSSGIYEQYF. For the CDR3, the DNA is TGTGCCAGCAGTTTATCCTCTAGCGGGATTTACGAGCAGTACTTC.